The following is a TCR beta chain sequence with its context. The antigen remains unidentified. The lymph nodes were axillary draining lymph nodes from breast cancer patients. This entry comes from a study of breast tumors, draining lymph nodes, adjacent tissues. Overall study findings and caveats: The lymph node origin of tumor T cells was framed as consistent with a hypothesis, not demonstrated. Tumor repertoires ranked between lymph nodes and nontumor tissue in diversity, with V and J gene preferences. Most tumor T cells seemingly derive from lymph node, then expand in tumor. Luminal-like breast cancer showed significantly greater tumor-nontumor repertoire similarity than basal-like breast cancer did.

The germline V gene encodes CDR1 GTSNPN and CDR2 SVGIG (reference sequence). The CDR3 totals 12 residues. Trimming left V 5 bases short and J 4 bases short, with 11 bases between. Using its own MiXCR run on the multiplex PCR reads, TCRdb lists one record per CDR3 protein. The sample has approximately 90,000 distinct CDR3 sequences, around 29% seen once. The gene calls are TRBV30 and TRBJ1-2, with D maybe TRBD1 (5 bases). This TCR came from a female donor with breast cancer. Some clones in this sample may be carry-over from other donors' samples. Input material: axillary lymph node tissue. The CDR3 sequence is CAWHRPRYGYTF. The CDR3 nucleotides read TGTGCCTGGCACAGGCCCCGCTATGGCTACACCTTC.